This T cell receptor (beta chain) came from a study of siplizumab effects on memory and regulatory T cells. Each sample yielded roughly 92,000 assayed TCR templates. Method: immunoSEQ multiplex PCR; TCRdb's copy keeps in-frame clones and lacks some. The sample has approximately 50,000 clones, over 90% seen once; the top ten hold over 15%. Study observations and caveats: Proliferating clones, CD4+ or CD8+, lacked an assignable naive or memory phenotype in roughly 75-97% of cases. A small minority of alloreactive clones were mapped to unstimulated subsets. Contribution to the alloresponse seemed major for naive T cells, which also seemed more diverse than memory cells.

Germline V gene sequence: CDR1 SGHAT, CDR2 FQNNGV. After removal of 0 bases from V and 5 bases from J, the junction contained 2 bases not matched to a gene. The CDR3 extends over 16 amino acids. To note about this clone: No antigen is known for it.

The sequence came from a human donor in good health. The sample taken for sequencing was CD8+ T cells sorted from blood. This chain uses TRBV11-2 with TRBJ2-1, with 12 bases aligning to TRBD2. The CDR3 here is CASSLELAGGDNEQFF. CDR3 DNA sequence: TGTGCCAGCAGCTTAGAACTAGCGGGAGGCGACAATGAGCAGTTCTTC.